This TCR beta chain was sequenced in a study of blood T cell repertoires in COVID-19. For the study at large: From the United States, Italy and Spain came samples of acute and convalescent COVID-19. PBMCs, B-cell-depleted T cells, or T cells provided the cDNA or gDNA that made up the material.

Per the authors' pipeline: Amplifying reference gene primers gave estimates of nucleated cell counts. Assay used: immunoSEQ multiplex PCR; TCRdb lists only in-frame clones, some missing. The D gene and trimming were derived from the DNA, and the V and J assignments and clone size from that table. The sample carries fewer than 250,000 clones, roughly 80% recorded once. The junction had 6 bases not matched to a gene; V was cut back by 0 bases and J by 7 bases. Germline V gene sequence: CDR1 SGHAT, CDR2 FQNNGV. The CDR3 runs 15 residues. The chain recombines TRBV11-2 with TRBJ1-2, with 9 positions matching TRBD1. The source is a woman between 45 and 65 years old with acute or convalescent COVID-19. Sequenced: peripheral blood. The CDR3 DNA follows: TGTGCCAGCAGCTTAGATTCCACAGGGGGCTCTGGCTACACCTTC. Translation gives CASSLDSTGGSGYTF.